A few counts support the clone carrying this T cell receptor (beta chain). What it binds is unknown. Synthesis of TCR beta cDNA was carried out from around 500 ng total RNA with a constant-region primer. Slightly modified ARM-PCR with three nested multiplex PCR rounds yielded TCR beta libraries. With TRBV1-TRBV30 forward primers and a C-beta reverse primer, the first two PCR rounds were run for approximately 9 cycles each. MiXCR was run by TCRdb on the multiplex PCR reads, yielding one entry per CDR3 protein. The data show under 200,000 distinct CDR3 sequences, about 61% seen once. This record comes from a study of tumor-infiltrating lymphocytes in primary liver carcinoma. Across the whole study: Surgical resection served as treatment for the primary liver carcinoma of these patients. Whole-study results and caveats: Significantly greater top-250-clone fractions characterized tumors relative to blood (p = 0.039).

Per germline, CDR1 SEHNR and CDR2 FQNEAQ (reference sequence). CDR3 length equals 15 residues. The V segment lost 5 bases and the J segment 4 bases; nucleotides outside the gene matches: 7. Unsorted whole blood supplied the blood RNA, and germline DNA was isolated too. The sequence was obtained from a woman in her sixties with primary liver carcinoma and hepatitis B virus infection. Sequencing was done on a sample of peripheral blood. The V call is TRBV7-9, the J call TRBJ1-2; TRBD1 aligns across 10 bases. The CDR3 loop is CASSQLTGGAYGYTF. For the CDR3, the DNA is TGTGCCAGCAGCCAACTGACAGGGGGCGCCTATGGCTACACCTTC. The variable domain in full, with the rest retrieved from reference TRBV7-9 and TRBJ1-2, is DTGVSQNPRHKITKRGQNVTFRCDPISEHNRLYWYRQTLGQGPEFLTYFQNEAQLEKSRLLSDRFSAERPKGSFSTLEIQRTEQGDSAMYLCASSQLTGGAYGYTFGSGTRLTVV.